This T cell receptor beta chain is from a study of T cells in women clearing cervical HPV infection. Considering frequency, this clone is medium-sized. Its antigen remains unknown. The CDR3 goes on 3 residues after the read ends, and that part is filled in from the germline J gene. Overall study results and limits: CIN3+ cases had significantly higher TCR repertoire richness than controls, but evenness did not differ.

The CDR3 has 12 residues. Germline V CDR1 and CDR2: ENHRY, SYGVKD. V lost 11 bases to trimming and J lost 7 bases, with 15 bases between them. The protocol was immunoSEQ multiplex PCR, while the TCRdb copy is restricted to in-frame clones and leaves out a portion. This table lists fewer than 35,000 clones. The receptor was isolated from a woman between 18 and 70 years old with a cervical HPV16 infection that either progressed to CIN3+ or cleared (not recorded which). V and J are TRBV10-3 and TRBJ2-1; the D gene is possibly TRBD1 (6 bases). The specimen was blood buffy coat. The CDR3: CAARTVLNEQFF. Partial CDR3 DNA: TGTGCCGCTAGGACAGTCCTGAATGAG.